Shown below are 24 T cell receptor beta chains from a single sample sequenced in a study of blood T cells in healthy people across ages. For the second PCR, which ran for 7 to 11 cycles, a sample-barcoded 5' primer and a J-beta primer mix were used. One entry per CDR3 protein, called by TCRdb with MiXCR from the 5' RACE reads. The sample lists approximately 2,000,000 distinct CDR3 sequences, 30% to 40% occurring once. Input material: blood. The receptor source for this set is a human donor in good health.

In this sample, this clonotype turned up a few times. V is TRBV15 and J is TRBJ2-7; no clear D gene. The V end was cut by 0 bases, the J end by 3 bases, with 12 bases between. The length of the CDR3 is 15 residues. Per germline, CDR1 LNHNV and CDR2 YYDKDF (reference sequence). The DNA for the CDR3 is TGTGCCACCAGCAGAGATAGGATAGGGAACTACGAGCAGTACTTC. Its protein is CATSRDRIGNYEQYF.

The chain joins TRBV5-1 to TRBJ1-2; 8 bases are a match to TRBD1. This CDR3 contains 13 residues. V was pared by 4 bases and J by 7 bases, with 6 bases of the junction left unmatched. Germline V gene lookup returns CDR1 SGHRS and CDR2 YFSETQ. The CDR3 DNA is TGCGCCAGCAGCACCCTGGGACAGGCTGGCTACACCTTC. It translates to CASSTLGQAGYTF.

The CDR3 DNA sequence: TGCAGTGCAATAGCGGGGGCCAACCAAGAGACCCAGTACTTC. This sequence encodes CSAIAGANQETQYF. The chain combines TRBV20-1 with TRBJ2-5, with TRBD2 matching 9 bases. J lost 0 bases, V lost 6 bases, and 5 bases had no gene match. Germline V gene data show CDR1 as DFQATT and CDR2 as SNEGSKA (reference sequence). The CDR3 extends over 14 amino acids.

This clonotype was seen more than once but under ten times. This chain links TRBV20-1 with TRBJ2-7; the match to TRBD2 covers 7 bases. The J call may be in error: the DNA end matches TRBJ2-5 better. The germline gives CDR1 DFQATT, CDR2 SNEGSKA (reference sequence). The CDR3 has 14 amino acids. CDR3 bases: TGCAGTGCTACCGCAGACCATAGCGGGGAGACCCAGTACTTC. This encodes CSATADHSGETQYF.

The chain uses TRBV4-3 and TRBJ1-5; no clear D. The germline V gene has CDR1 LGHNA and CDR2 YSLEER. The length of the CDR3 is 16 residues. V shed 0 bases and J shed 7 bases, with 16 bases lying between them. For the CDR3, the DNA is TGCGCCAGCAGCCAAGATGTTGTTCCGGGAGTGCAGCCCCAGCATTTT. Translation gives CASSQDVVPGVQPQHF.

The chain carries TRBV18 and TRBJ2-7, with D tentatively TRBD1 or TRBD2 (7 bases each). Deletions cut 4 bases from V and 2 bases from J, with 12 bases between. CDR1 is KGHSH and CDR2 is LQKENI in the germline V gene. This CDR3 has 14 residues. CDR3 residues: CASSREGQTYEQYF. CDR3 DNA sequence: TGTGCCAGCTCACGGGAGGGACAGACCTACGAGCAGTACTTC.

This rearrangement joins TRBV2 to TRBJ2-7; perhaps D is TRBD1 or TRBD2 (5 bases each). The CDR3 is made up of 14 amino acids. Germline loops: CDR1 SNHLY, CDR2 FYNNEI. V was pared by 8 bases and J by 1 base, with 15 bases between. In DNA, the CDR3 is TGTGCCAGCCTGCGATGGGGGAATTCCTACGAGCAGTACTTC. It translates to CASLRWGNSYEQYF.

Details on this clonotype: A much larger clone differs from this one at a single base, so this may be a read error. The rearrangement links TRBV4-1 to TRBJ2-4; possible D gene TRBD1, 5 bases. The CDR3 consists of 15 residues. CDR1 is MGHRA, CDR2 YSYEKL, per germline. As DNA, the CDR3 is TGCACCAGCAGTCCTACGACAGACGATAAAAACATTCAGTACTTC. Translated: CTSSPTTDDKNIQYF.

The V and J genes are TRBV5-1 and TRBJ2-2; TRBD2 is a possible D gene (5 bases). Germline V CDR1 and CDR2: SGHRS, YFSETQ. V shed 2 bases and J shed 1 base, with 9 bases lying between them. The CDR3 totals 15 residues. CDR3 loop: CASSFNGVNTGELFF. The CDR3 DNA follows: TGCGCCAGCAGCTTCAACGGGGTGAACACCGGGGAGCTGTTTTTT.

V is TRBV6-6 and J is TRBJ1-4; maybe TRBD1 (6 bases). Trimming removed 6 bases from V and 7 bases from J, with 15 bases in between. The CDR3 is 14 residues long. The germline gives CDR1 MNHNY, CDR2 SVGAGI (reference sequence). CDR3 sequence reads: CASSQQGGIEKLFF. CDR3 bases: TGTGCCAGCAGCCAACAGGGTGGGATTGAAAAACTGTTTTTT.

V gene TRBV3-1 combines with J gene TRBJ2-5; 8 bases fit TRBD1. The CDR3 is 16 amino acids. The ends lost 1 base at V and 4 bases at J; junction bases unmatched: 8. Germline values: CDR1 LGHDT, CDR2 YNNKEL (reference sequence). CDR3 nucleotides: TGTGCCAGCAGCCAAGTGGGGACAGGAGATCCAGAGACCCAGTACTTC. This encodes CASSQVGTGDPETQYF.

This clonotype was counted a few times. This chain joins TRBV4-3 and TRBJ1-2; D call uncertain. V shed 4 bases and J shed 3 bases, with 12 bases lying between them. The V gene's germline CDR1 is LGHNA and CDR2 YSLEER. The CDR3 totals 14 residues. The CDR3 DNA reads TGCGCCAGCAGCCCGGGAGGAGGGTACTATGGCTACACCTTC. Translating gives CASSPGGGYYGYTF.

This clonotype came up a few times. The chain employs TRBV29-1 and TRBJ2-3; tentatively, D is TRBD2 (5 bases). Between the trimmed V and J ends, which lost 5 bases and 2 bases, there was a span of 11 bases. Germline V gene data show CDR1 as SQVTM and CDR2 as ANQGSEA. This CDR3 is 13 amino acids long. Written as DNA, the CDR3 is TGCAGCGTTCGAGAGGGATTCACAGATACGCAGTATTTT. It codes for CSVREGFTDTQYF.

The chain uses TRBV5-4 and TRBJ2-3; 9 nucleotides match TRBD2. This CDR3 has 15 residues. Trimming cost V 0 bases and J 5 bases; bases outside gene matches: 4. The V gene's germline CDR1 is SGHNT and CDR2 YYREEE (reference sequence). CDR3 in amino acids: CASSLVGSGGDTQYF. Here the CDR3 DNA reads TGTGCCAGCAGCTTGGTTGGTAGCGGGGGAGATACGCAGTATTTT. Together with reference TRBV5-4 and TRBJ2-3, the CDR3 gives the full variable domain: ETGVTQSPTHLIKTRGQQVTLRCSSQSGHNTVSWYQQALGQGPQFIFQYYREEENGRGNFPPRFSGLQFPNYSSELNVNALELDDSALYLCASSLVGSGGDTQYFGPGTRLTVL.

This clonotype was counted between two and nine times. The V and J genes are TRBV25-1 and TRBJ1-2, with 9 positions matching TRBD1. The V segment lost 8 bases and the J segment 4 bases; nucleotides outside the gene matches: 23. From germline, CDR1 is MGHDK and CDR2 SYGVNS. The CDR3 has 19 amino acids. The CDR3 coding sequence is TGTGCCAGCCAGGGATGGGCGGGGACAGGGTCCCTTCCCGGCTATGGCTACACCTTC. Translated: CASQGWAGTGSLPGYGYTF.

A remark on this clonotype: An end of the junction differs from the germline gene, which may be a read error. CDR3 in DNA: TGTGCCAGCAGCTTCTCGGGGGGAAACACCGTATATTTT. Its translation: CASSFSGGNTVYF. V gene TRBV12-3 or TRBV12-4 combines with J gene TRBJ1-3, with D tentatively TRBD1 (5 bases). The length of the CDR3 is 13 residues.

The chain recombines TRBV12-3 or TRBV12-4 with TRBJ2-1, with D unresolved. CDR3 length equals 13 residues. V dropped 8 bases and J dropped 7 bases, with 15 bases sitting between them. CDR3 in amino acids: CASGISFGNEQFF. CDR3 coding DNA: TGTGCCAGCGGGATTAGCTTTGGGAATGAGCAGTTCTTC.

CDR3 bases: TGTGCCAGCAGCACCCAGGACGTTCGGAACACTGAAGCTTTCTTT. Translation: CASSTQDVRNTEAFF. The gene calls are TRBV7-2 and TRBJ1-1; D remains ambiguous. Germline V gene sequence: CDR1 SGHTA, CDR2 FQGNSA. Trimming cost V 5 bases and J 1 base, with 14 bases left between them. This CDR3 contains 15 residues.

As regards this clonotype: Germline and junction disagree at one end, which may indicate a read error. The CDR3 reads CTSSLVPGQGASFTQYF. The CDR3, as DNA: TGTACCAGCAGTTTAGTGCCGGGACAGGGGGCATCCTTTACGCAGTATTTT. This chain joins TRBV12-3 or TRBV12-4 and TRBJ2-3; 12 positions match TRBD1. This CDR3 comprises 17 residues.

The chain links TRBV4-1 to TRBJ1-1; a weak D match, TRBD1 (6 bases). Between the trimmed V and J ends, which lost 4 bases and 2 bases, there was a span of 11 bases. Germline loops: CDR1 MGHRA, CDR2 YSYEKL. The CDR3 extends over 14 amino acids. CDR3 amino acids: CASSPVDSNTEAFF. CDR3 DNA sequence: TGCGCCAGCAGCCCGGTGGACAGTAACACTGAAGCTTTCTTT.

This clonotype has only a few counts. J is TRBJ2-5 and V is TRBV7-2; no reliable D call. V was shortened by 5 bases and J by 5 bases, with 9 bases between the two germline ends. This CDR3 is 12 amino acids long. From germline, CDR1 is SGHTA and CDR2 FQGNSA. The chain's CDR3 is CASSTLLETQYF. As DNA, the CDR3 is TGTGCCAGCAGCACCCTACTGGAGACCCAGTACTTC.

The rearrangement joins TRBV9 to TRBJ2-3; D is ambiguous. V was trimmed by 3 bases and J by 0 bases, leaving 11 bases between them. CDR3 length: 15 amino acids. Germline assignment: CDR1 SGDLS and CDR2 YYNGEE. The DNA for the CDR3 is TGTGCCAGCAGCGCCCGGACGGCTAGCACAGATACGCAGTATTTT. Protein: CASSARTASTDTQYF.

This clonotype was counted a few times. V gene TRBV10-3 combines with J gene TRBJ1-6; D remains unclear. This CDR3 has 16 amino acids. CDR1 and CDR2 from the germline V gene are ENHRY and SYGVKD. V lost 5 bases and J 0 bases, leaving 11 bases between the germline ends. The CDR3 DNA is TGTGCCATCAGTCCCCCCCAGCACTCCTATAATTCACCCCTCCACTTT. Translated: CAISPPQHSYNSPLHF.

The CDR3 bases are TGTGCCAGCAGCTCCGCCGGGTTAGGTTTACCTCCGGACAATGGCTACACCTTC. This gives the protein CASSSAGLGLPPDNGYTF. The chain has TRBV7-2 and TRBJ1-2; maybe TRBD1 (5 bases). Germline assignment: CDR1 SGHTA and CDR2 FQGNSA. V was shortened by 4 bases and J by 6 bases, with 27 bases between the two germline ends. The CDR3 spans 18 residues. The full variable domain, completed using reference TRBV7-2 and TRBJ1-2, is GAGVSQSPSNKVTEKGKDVELRCDPISGHTALYWYRQSLGQGLEFLIYFQGNSAPDKSGLPSDRFSAERTGGSVSTLTIQRTQQEDSAVYLCASSSAGLGLPPDNGYTFGSGTRLTVV.